This T cell receptor beta chain was retrieved from a study of T cell repertoires in cytomegalovirus infection (dated by TCRdb to 2018 to 2020). About the full investigation: Alongside well-studied HLA-B-restricted epitopes, the peptide stimulations were aimed at recently identified HLA-C-restricted CMV epitopes, whose presentation resists viral immunomodulation. Donor HLA type was relevant to the analysis, because carriage of CMV infection together with the matching HLA type was indicated by public TCR beta signatures. What the research found in general, with its limitations: In both this cohort and an independent cohort of 352 donors, the cumulative frequency of public TCR beta family members distinguished carriers of CMV infection plus the relevant HLA type. The ex vivo response was dominated by HLA-C-restricted CMV-specific TCR beta clonotypes, which also provided the single most frequent clonotype in two of eight donors.

Explained via the paper, the treatment or condition label denotes: in vitro stimulation with specific CMV peptide epitopes to enrich CMV-specific T cells. Worth noting for this clonotype: Its antigen is still unknown. Base qualities are missing; no much larger clone stands one base away.

The sequencer was an Illumina HiSeq 1500. TCRdb reran the public reads through fastp at Q25 and MiXCR, keeping productive beta chains. Duplicate CDR3 protein sequences are folded into a single record with the most common DNA and genes. The sample profile shows about 890,000 distinct CDR3 sequences; approximately 33% of them were found once. Of the sample, roughly an eighth falls within the top ten clones. The CDR3 goes from the cysteine to the phenylalanine over 15 residues. Kept here is only the CDR3 DNA, which spans 45 bases and is read in frame from base 1. According to the germline V gene (reference sequence), CDR1 reads MNHEY and CDR2 reads SMNVEV. A distance of 11 bases separates the germline ends of V and J, which lose 1 base and 4 bases respectively.

Material: cultured CD8+ T cells from PBMCs, obtained from culture after CMV antigen stimulation. This receptor was obtained from a human donor in good health (CMV status not recorded). Some clones in this sample may be carry-over from other donors' samples. Here the chain combines TRBV27 and TRBJ2-4; no confident D gene assignment can be made. The CDR3 here reads CASSLYGQAKNIQYF. The bases are TGTGCCAGCAGTTTATACGGCCAGGCGAAAAACATTCAGTACTTC.